These T cell receptor beta chains were read from a single sample in a study of T cells after yellow fever vaccination. TCRdb processed the 5' RACE reads anew with MiXCR; each CDR3 protein has one entry. Counted here are hundreds of thousands of distinct CDR3 sequences, 18% occurring once; the ten biggest clones make up over 15%. The sample was PBMCs, taken before the yellow fever booster vaccination. The receptors shown here come from a man in his late teens or twenties who received the YFV17D yellow fever vaccine. CDR3s include the opening cysteine and the closing phenylalanine or tryptophan.

v_call: TRBV7-2; j_call: TRBJ2-4; cdr3_aa: CASSVDHGGTKNIQYF
v_call: TRBV4-1; j_call: TRBJ2-2; cdr3_aa: CASSPRDTPTGELFF
v_call: TRBV7-2; j_call: TRBJ2-7; cdr3_aa: CASHGGSPDEQYF
v_call: TRBV4-1; j_call: TRBJ1-1; cdr3_aa: CASSQDGGLITEAFF
v_call: TRBV4-3; j_call: TRBJ2-7; cdr3_aa: CASSRGQGGSYEQYF
v_call: TRBV3-1; j_call: TRBJ1-2; cdr3_aa: CASSTQTGRRGYTF
v_call: TRBV12-3/TRBV12-4; j_call: TRBJ1-1; cdr3_aa: CASTNNGNTEAFF
v_call: TRBV4-1; j_call: TRBJ1-2; cdr3_aa: CASSQDRVSYGYTF
v_call: TRBV10-3; j_call: TRBJ1-1; cdr3_aa: CAISAGVRVNTEAFF
v_call: TRBV6-5; j_call: TRBJ1-5; cdr3_aa: CASRQGRGGNQPQHF
v_call: TRBV15; j_call: TRBJ2-2; cdr3_aa: CATSSRDRGTGELFF
v_call: TRBV7-2; j_call: TRBJ2-4; cdr3_aa: CASSWGQERNIQYF
v_call: TRBV12-3/TRBV12-4; j_call: TRBJ2-4; cdr3_aa: CASSLRGANIQYF
v_call: TRBV7-9; j_call: TRBJ2-1; cdr3_aa: CASSRDSWVVYNEQFF
v_call: TRBV6-2/TRBV6-3; j_call: TRBJ1-5; cdr3_aa: CASNDLGDNQPQHF
v_call: TRBV24-1; j_call: TRBJ1-2; cdr3_aa: CATSESDRSDGYTF
v_call: TRBV21-1; j_call: TRBJ2-3; cdr3_aa: CASKRQGPPYTDTQYF
v_call: TRBV3-1; j_call: TRBJ2-7; cdr3_aa: CASSKPGGRISYEQYF
v_call: TRBV20-1; j_call: TRBJ1-2; cdr3_aa: CSARQGYRYGYTF
v_call: TRBV9; j_call: TRBJ2-6; cdr3_aa: CASSVDAGHSGANVLTF
v_call: TRBV6-5; j_call: TRBJ1-3; cdr3_aa: CASSVQGAGNTIYF
v_call: TRBV6-5; j_call: TRBJ2-7; cdr3_aa: CASSYSHRNSYEQYF
v_call: TRBV3-1; j_call: TRBJ2-5; cdr3_aa: CASSETSGVIGTQYF
v_call: TRBV2; j_call: TRBJ2-3; cdr3_aa: CASVEGVGTDTQYF
v_call: TRBV29-1; j_call: TRBJ2-2; cdr3_aa: CSVGRTSNTGELFF
v_call: TRBV20-1; j_call: TRBJ1-5; cdr3_aa: CSAGRGTPYQPQHF
v_call: TRBV29-1; j_call: TRBJ2-5; cdr3_aa: CSGRNQETQYF
v_call: TRBV5-4; j_call: TRBJ2-1; cdr3_aa: CASSRPSGGAYNEQFF
v_call: TRBV20-1; j_call: TRBJ1-1; cdr3_aa: CSADKTGGGEAFF
v_call: TRBV10-3; j_call: TRBJ2-7; cdr3_aa: CAISESFGFPSNEQYF
v_call: TRBV6-6; j_call: TRBJ1-5; cdr3_aa: CASSYFSGVNQPQHF
v_call: TRBV7-8; j_call: TRBJ1-5; cdr3_aa: CASSLIPDGPQHF
v_call: TRBV5-1; j_call: TRBJ2-3; cdr3_aa: CASSYQGSMDTQYF
v_call: TRBV5-1; j_call: TRBJ1-6; cdr3_aa: CASSDQGARNSPLHF
v_call: TRBV7-8; j_call: TRBJ2-3; cdr3_aa: CASSLNFADTQYF
v_call: TRBV25-1; j_call: TRBJ2-7; cdr3_aa: CASSPGSGQAYEQYF
v_call: TRBV25-1; j_call: TRBJ2-1; cdr3_aa: CASSEFKVSYNEQFF
v_call: TRBV7-8; j_call: TRBJ2-1; cdr3_aa: CASSPLRPPTSAYNEQFF
v_call: TRBV18; j_call: TRBJ2-2; cdr3_aa: CASSPGMRTGELFF
v_call: TRBV7-3; j_call: TRBJ1-2; cdr3_aa: CASSLRQGDNYGYTF
v_call: TRBV6-2/TRBV6-3; j_call: TRBJ2-3; cdr3_aa: CASSYSTSGGPEDTQYF